The rows below give T cell receptor beta chains drawn from one sample of a study of blood T cell repertoires in COVID-19. TCRdb's table, derived via immunoSEQ multiplex PCR, lists solely in-frame clones and lacks some. This sample yields roughly 200,000 clones, of which roughly 90% are seen a single time; about 3.1% belongs to the top ten. The sequenced sample was PBMCs or T cells enriched from blood (not recorded which). Every receptor here comes from a woman in her fifties or sixties in a cohort exposed to, infected with or recovered from COVID-19 (not recorded which). Each CDR3 is given with its conserved first and last residue. Clone size, where shown, is once, few, many, or a class for clones that have expanded.

j_call v_call clone_size cdr3_aa
TRBJ1-2 TRBV10-2 NA CASSEALKGPYGYTF
TRBJ1-5 TRBV4-3 NA CASSQIQGRDQPQHF
TRBJ2-4 TRBV11-2 NA CASSPPGLATGGNIQYF
TRBJ1-2 TRBV2 NA CASQGGNYGYTF
TRBJ2-7 TRBV11-1 NA CASSLASGAYEQYF
TRBJ1-1 TRBV30 NA CAWSAALYQRAFF
TRBJ2-5 TRBV5-1 NA CASSAGDLGETQYF
TRBJ1-1 TRBV20-1 NA CSANRGDEAFF
TRBJ1-4 TRBV10-3 NA CAIRDSATNEKLFF
TRBJ1-2 TRBV10-3 once CATRQGTGYGYTF
TRBJ2-1 TRBV19 few CASSATGGGYNEQFF
TRBJ2-3 TRBV3-1/TRBV3-2 few CASSQAFAGQSNTQYF
TRBJ2-3 TRBV5-4 few CASSLVSTDTQYF
TRBJ1-5 TRBV5-8 NA CASSSITGANSNQPQHF
TRBJ2-1 TRBV11-3 NA CASSPGGSKNEQFF
TRBJ2-5 TRBV6-2/TRBV6-3 NA CASSLSPGRGPQETQYF
TRBJ2-1 TRBV24-1 NA CATSDYGRGSDNEQFF
TRBJ1-2 TRBV10-3 NA CAISAQSGGSDGYTF
TRBJ1-6 TRBV6-5 once CASNSRDSNFSPLHF
TRBJ2-1 TRBV5-5 NA CASRKDSYLYNEQFF
TRBJ2-2 TRBV5-1 NA CASSPGQGRDTGELFF
TRBJ2-1 TRBV7-9 many CASSPTAGGEGNEQFF
TRBJ2-5 TRBV13 NA CASRVQGNQETQYF
TRBJ2-3 TRBV3-1/TRBV3-2 NA CASSQRGPDTQYF
TRBJ1-1 TRBV19 NA CASTAPGGARRTTEAFF
TRBJ2-7 TRBV7-9 NA CASSLAGSNEQYF
TRBJ1-1 TRBV5-4 once CASSLVGQEAFF
TRBJ1-6 TRBV30 NA CAWSVEQGGSPLHF
TRBJ2-3 TRBV10-3 NA CAMAHVSVTDTQYF
TRBJ2-5 TRBV5-1 NA CASSLEAGAIMASQYF
TRBJ2-3 TRBV2 once CASSERSAAQYF
TRBJ2-7 TRBV28 NA CASSVPSTTSYEQYF
TRBJ2-2 TRBV2 NA CASREGSRTGELFF
TRBJ1-1 TRBV7-2 once CASSLEGRVGGTEAFF
TRBJ2-7 TRBV3-1/TRBV3-2 NA CASSQTGQSYEQYF
TRBJ1-6 TRBV10-3 once CAISGGQTNSPLHF
TRBJ1-6 TRBV5-5 NA CASSLEDRGYSPLHF
TRBJ1-6 TRBV3-1/TRBV3-2 NA CASSLGQGGSPLHF
TRBJ1-1 TRBV18 NA CASSPTGERTEAFF
TRBJ1-2 TRBV28 NA CASSLRRYGYTF
TRBJ1-2 TRBV5-5 NA CASSAGGNNYGYTF
TRBJ1-5 TRBV7-8 NA CASSATGGQPQHF
TRBJ2-1 TRBV5-6 NA CASSLVHRTSGVRNEQFF
TRBJ1-2 TRBV27 NA CASSKDRGGGYTF
TRBJ1-1 TRBV10-3 NA CAISERGQGARTEAFF
TRBJ1-2 TRBV19 few CASSLSGTGGYGYTF
TRBJ2-2 TRBV5-1 NA CASSLVQTGELFF
TRBJ1-5 TRBV28 NA CASSPDDSFNQPQHF
TRBJ1-5 TRBV4-1 NA CASSRHLGEGRNQPQHF
TRBJ2-5 TRBV5-6 NA CASSPSPSGGETQYF
TRBJ2-7 TRBV5-1 NA CASSSGLAGGIGEQYF
TRBJ1-2 TRBV30 NA CALRHLLIDGLLDGYTF
TRBJ1-1 TRBV4-3 NA CASSQDPSSTEAFF